The rows below give T cell receptor beta chains drawn from one sample of a study of T cell repertoires in cytomegalovirus infection. Each CDR3 protein gets one entry after TCRdb re-called the reads with MiXCR. The table includes 250,000 to 300,000 distinct CDR3 sequences, approximately 22% detected once. Their specific antigens are unknown. The input for sequencing was cultured PBMCs, taken from culture after CMV antigen stimulation. The receptors were sampled from a human donor in good health (CMV status not recorded). Some clones in this sample may be carry-over from other donors' samples. CDR3s include the opening cysteine and the closing phenylalanine or tryptophan. The order of the fields is V gene, CDR3 length, D gene, clone size, J gene, CDR3 DNA, CDR3 protein. The D gene is left open where the match is weak. Expanded clones are given a class, and other clones once, few, many or no size at all.

TRBV4-3	14	TRBD2	.	TRBJ2-1	TGCGCCAGCAGCGGGACTAGCAAGGGGAATGAGCAGTTCTTC	CASSGTSKGNEQFF
TRBV11-2	14	.	.	TRBJ2-3	TGTGCCAGCAGCTTCGAGCGGCCTGAAGATACGCAGTATTTT	CASSFERPEDTQYF
TRBV5-4	15	TRBD1	.	TRBJ2-7	TGTGCCAGCAGCCTGGGAGGAACAGGGGGCGACGAGCAGTACTTC	CASSLGGTGGDEQYF
TRBV6-6	16	TRBD2	.	TRBJ2-1	TGTGCCAGCAGGCCCGGGACTAGCGGGAGGGGTAATGAGCAGTTCTTC	CASRPGTSGRGNEQFF
TRBV7-9	17	TRBD1	.	TRBJ1-5	TGTGCCAGCAGCTTACTAAAGGGGGCGCCGGGCAATCAGCCCCAGCATTTT	CASSLLKGAPGNQPQHF
TRBV12-3/TRBV12-4	13	TRBD2	many	TRBJ2-5	TGTGCCAGCACCCTCGGGGGGTCGGCGACCCAGTACTTC	CASTLGGSATQYF
TRBV5-5	15	.	few	TRBJ2-2	TGTGCCAGCAGCTTGGCAGGGCCGAACACCGGGGAGCTGTTTTTT	CASSLAGPNTGELFF
TRBV12-3/TRBV12-4	15	.	few	TRBJ2-1	TGTGCCAGCGGATCCCACTGGCAGTCCTACAATGAGCAGTTCTTC	CASGSHWQSYNEQFF
TRBV4-1	16	TRBD1	.	TRBJ2-1	TGCGCCAGCAAAACCCCGACAGGGGCGGGGTACAATGAGCAGTTCTTC	CASKTPTGAGYNEQFF
TRBV4-1	16	TRBD1	.	TRBJ1-5	TGCGCCAGCAGCCAAGAAGCGACAGGGGCCAATCAGCCCCAGCATTTT	CASSQEATGANQPQHF
TRBV12-5	14	.	many	TRBJ2-7	TGTGCTAGTGCCTGGGACTCCTTTACCTACGAGCAGTACTTC	CASAWDSFTYEQYF
TRBV7-3	16	TRBD1	.	TRBJ2-3	TGTGCCAGCAGCCTGGGACAGGTAGCCCCGTATGATACGCAGTATTTT	CASSLGQVAPYDTQYF
TRBV11-2	13	.	few	TRBJ2-4	TGTGCCAGCAGCTTTTTAAGGGGGAACATTCAGTACTTC	CASSFLRGNIQYF
TRBV2	15	.	many	TRBJ1-5	TGTGCCAGCAGTGGCTACCGGGGGGCAAATCAGCCCCAGCATTTT	CASSGYRGANQPQHF
TRBV7-2	16	.	.	TRBJ2-3	TGTGCCAGCAGCGATATCAGAGGGGCGGGCACAGATACGCAGTATTTT	CASSDIRGAGTDTQYF
TRBV7-9	13	.	.	TRBJ2-3	TGTGCCAGCAGCCCGAAGGGTCCAGATACGCAGTATTTT	CASSPKGPDTQYF
TRBV7-2	14	.	many	TRBJ2-1	TGTGCCAGCAGCTTAGGCGGGAACTACAATGAGCAGTTCTTC	CASSLGGNYNEQFF
TRBV7-2	14	TRBD1	few	TRBJ1-4	TGTGCCAGCAGTCAGGGACAGGGGAGTGAAAAACTGTTTTTT	CASSQGQGSEKLFF
TRBV7-2	13	.	many	TRBJ2-3	TGTGCCAGCAGCCTCTCGCGCACAGATACGCAGTATTTT	CASSLSRTDTQYF
TRBV5-4	14	.	.	TRBJ1-3	TGTGCCAGCAGCACCGGGGGCTCTGGAAACACCATATATTTT	CASSTGGSGNTIYF
TRBV4-1	14	.	.	TRBJ1-6	TGCGCCAGCAGGATGGAAGCCTATAATTCACCCCTCCACTTT	CASRMEAYNSPLHF
TRBV11-2	15	.	many	TRBJ1-5	TGTGCCAGCAGCTTAGAGGGGAACCTCAATCAGCCCCAGCATTTT	CASSLEGNLNQPQHF
TRBV7-2	13	.	.	TRBJ2-5	TGTGCCAGCAGCTCCCTTGGAGGGGAGACCCAGTACTTC	CASSSLGGETQYF
TRBV11-2	15	.	many	TRBJ2-1	TGTGCCAGCAGCTTAGCGGGGAACTCCTACAATGAGCAGTTCTTC	CASSLAGNSYNEQFF
TRBV29-1	14	.	.	TRBJ1-1	TGCAGCGTTGCAGTAACCGTCGAGAACACTGAAGCTTTCTTT	CSVAVTVENTEAFF
TRBV2	15	TRBD2	few	TRBJ2-1	TGTGCCAGCAGCGACACAGCGGGAGGAGGGGATGAGCAGTTCTTC	CASSDTAGGGDEQFF